These 30 T cell receptor beta chains share one sample of origin, sequenced in a study of PD-1 blockade in classical Hodgkin lymphoma. The protocol was immunoSEQ multiplex PCR, while the TCRdb copy is restricted to in-frame clones and leaves out a portion. Of around 41,000 clones listed, around 78% were seen once; the top ten hold approximately 11%. All trial patients relapsed after autologous stem cell transplantation. The source was peripheral blood mononuclear cells (PBMCs), collected at baseline. All receptors come from a human donor with classical Hodgkin lymphoma.

This clone was picked up a small number of times. V and J are TRBV6-6 and TRBJ2-1, with TRBD2 identical over 9 bases. There are 14 residues in the CDR3. V shed 7 bases, J shed 9 bases, and the junction held 10 bases outside the gene matches. The germline CDR1 and CDR2 sequences are MNHNY and SVGAGI (reference sequence). The CDR3 protein is CASTLLAGWAEQFF. The CDR3 DNA reads as TGTGCCAGCACCCTTCTAGCGGGATGGGCTGAGCAGTTCTTC.

The gene calls are TRBV10-1 and TRBJ2-1; 8 positions match TRBD1. The germline V gene has CDR1 WNHNN and CDR2 SYGVQD (reference sequence). Trimming cost V 11 bases and J 4 bases; bases outside gene matches: 7. The CDR3 runs 13 residues. This CDR3 is CASSDRVYNEQFF. The CDR3 region has the DNA TGCGCCTCATCGGACAGGGTTTACAATGAGCAGTTCTTC.

The rearrangement joins TRBV9 to TRBJ1-4, with D hard to call. With 3 bases removed from V and 6 bases from J, the gap between germline ends came to 15 bases. The length of the CDR3 is 15 residues. Germline-derived CDR1 and CDR2 are SGDLS and YYNGEE. DNA of the CDR3: TGTGCCAGCAGCGCCCGCTTAGGGTTTGATGAAAAACTGTTTTTT. Translating gives CASSARLGFDEKLFF.

The V and J genes are TRBV25-1 and TRBJ2-1, with D perhaps assigned TRBD1 or TRBD2 (6 bases each). Deletions cut 4 bases from V and 4 bases from J, with 14 bases between. Looked up from germline, CDR1 is MGHDK and CDR2 is SYGVNS. The CDR3 is 15 residues long. The CDR3 spells CASSGTRGLYNEQFF. In DNA, the CDR3 is TGTGCCAGCAGTGGCACCAGGGGACTTTACAATGAGCAGTTCTTC.

The V gene is TRBV4-3, the J gene TRBJ2-7; D may correspond to TRBD1 or TRBD2 (5 bases each). The V end lost 2 bases, the J end lost 3 bases, and 14 bases lay between the germline ends. CDR1 and CDR2 from the germline V gene are LGHNA and YSLEER. The CDR3 is made up of 15 amino acids. The CDR3 sequence is CASSQFQGERYEQYF. The CDR3 nucleotides read TGCGCCAGCAGCCAATTCCAGGGAGAACGCTACGAGCAGTACTTC.

The chain has TRBV6-5 and TRBJ1-4, with D perhaps matching TRBD1 (6 bases). Trimming cost V 4 bases and J 8 bases, with 17 bases left between them. This CDR3 contains 15 residues. Looked up from germline, CDR1 is MNHEY and CDR2 is SVGAGI. CDR3 protein: CASSSNGGAGEKLFF. The CDR3 nucleotides read TGTGCCAGCAGTTCCAATGGGGGGGCAGGGGAAAAACTGTTTTTT.

The CDR3 DNA follows: TGTGCCAGCAGTGGCCGGGACAGGGCTTCGAATGAGCAGTTCTTC. Its protein product is CASSGRDRASNEQFF. The J gene is TRBJ2-1, the V gene TRBV2; TRBD1 agrees at 9 bases. The germline gives CDR1 SNHLY, CDR2 FYNNEI. The CDR3 extends over 15 amino acids. J was trimmed by 7 bases and V by 4 bases; bases with no gene match: 8. The variable domain in full, completed from reference TRBV2 and TRBJ2-1, reads EPEVTQTPSHQVTQMGQEVILRCVPISNHLYFYWYRQILGQKVEFLVSFYNNEISEKSEIFDDQFSVERPDGSNFTLKIRSTKLEDSAMYFCASSGRDRASNEQFFGPGTRLTVL.

CDR3 bases: TGTGCCAGCAGTTATTTGGGTGATAATTCACCCCTCCACTTT. It encodes CASSYLGDNSPLHF. This chain joins TRBV6-5 and TRBJ1-6; D call uncertain. Germline V lookup: CDR1 MNHEY, CDR2 SVGAGI. This CDR3 has 14 residues. Trimming shortened V by 3 bases and J by 5 bases, and 8 bases separated the two germline ends.

The chain uses TRBV6-5 and TRBJ2-5; D is ambiguous. Germline V CDR1 and CDR2: MNHEY, SVGAGI. V lost 10 bases and J 4 bases, leaving 22 bases between the germline ends. The CDR3 consists of 15 residues. In DNA, the CDR3 is TGTGCCATCAGCCCCTCCAGTACGAGACCAGAGACCCAGTACTTC. Encoded protein: CAISPSSTRPETQYF.

This clone was seen only a few times. J is TRBJ2-1 and V is TRBV19, with D maybe TRBD2 (5 bases). V was clipped by 6 bases and J by 2 bases, with 8 bases between them. The CDR3 sequence is 13 residues long. The germline V gene encodes CDR1 LNHDA and CDR2 SQIVND (reference sequence). CDR3 nucleotides: TGTGCCAGTAGCAGCGGCCCCTACAATGAGCAGTTCTTC. Translating it yields CASSSGPYNEQFF.

This chain joins TRBV28 and TRBJ1-5, with no clear D. The CDR3 spans 16 residues. The V gene's germline CDR1 is MDHEN and CDR2 SYDVKM. The V gene lost 7 bases and the J gene lost 0 bases, with 16 bases spanning the gap. For the CDR3, the DNA is TGTGCCAGCATTCTAAGTGGCGATTATAGCAATCAGCCCCAGCATTTT. Translated, it gives CASILSGDYSNQPQHF.

V is TRBV19 and J is TRBJ2-2, with 8 bases lining up with TRBD1. The CDR3 consists of 16 residues. The junction had 12 bases not matched to a gene; V was cut back by 6 bases and J by 6 bases. Looked up from germline, CDR1 is LNHDA and CDR2 is SQIVND (reference sequence). The CDR3 reads CASSRDRRPDAGELFF. As DNA, the CDR3 is TGTGCCAGTAGCCGGGACAGGCGTCCCGACGCCGGGGAGCTGTTTTTT. Combining the CDR3 with reference TRBV19 and TRBJ2-2 gives the whole variable domain DGGITQSPKYLFRKEGQNVTLSCEQNLNHDAMYWYRQDPGQGLRLIYYSQIVNDFQKGDIAEGYSVSREKKESFPLTVTSAQKNPTAFYLCASSRDRRPDAGELFFGEGSRLTVL.

The V and J genes are TRBV11-2 and TRBJ2-7; 8 bases are shared with TRBD1. Germline CDR1 is SGHAT and CDR2 is FQNNGV. V gave up 4 bases and J gave up 6 bases; unmatched junction bases: 8. CDR3 size: 14 residues. The CDR3 region is CASSSLVQGVEQYF. DNA of the CDR3: TGTGCCAGCAGCTCTCTGGTACAGGGGGTCGAGCAGTACTTC.

The gene calls are TRBV5-1 and TRBJ2-7, with D perhaps TRBD2 (5 bases). The CDR3 has 12 amino acids. Trimming cost V 4 bases and J 7 bases, with 12 bases left between them. Germline assignment: CDR1 SGHRS and CDR2 YFSETQ. CDR3 in DNA: TGCGCCAGCAGCCTTCAGCCGGGGGAGCAGTACTTC. Amino acid sequence: CASSLQPGEQYF.

Only a few counts were recorded for this clone. The rearrangement uses TRBV10-2 and TRBJ1-5; 7 positions match TRBD1. Germline assignment: CDR1 WSHSY and CDR2 SAAADI. The CDR3 runs to 14 residues. V was pared by 5 bases and J by 4 bases, with 5 bases of the junction left unmatched. CDR3 residues: CASSLDRENQPQHF. Written as DNA, the CDR3 is TGCGCCAGCAGTTTAGACAGGGAGAATCAGCCCCAGCATTTT.

About this clone itself: The sample carries other DNA sequences with the same CDR3. The chain couples TRBV9 to TRBJ2-3; TRBD2 agrees at 8 bases. From germline, CDR1 is SGDLS and CDR2 YYNGEE. This CDR3 has 14 amino acids. V lost 2 bases and J lost 3; bases outside the gene matches: 2. CDR3 sequence (DNA): TGTGCCAGCAGCGTCAGCGGGAGAACAGATACGCAGTATTTT. The encoded protein is CASSVSGRTDTQYF.

The chain joins TRBV10-1 to TRBJ2-1, with TRBD2 matching over 15 bases. This CDR3 spans 19 amino acids. Germline values: CDR1 WNHNN, CDR2 SYGVQD (reference sequence). The junction had 8 bases not matched to a gene; V was cut back by 3 bases and J by 2 bases. The CDR3 sequence: CASSDGLAGGPRTYNEQFF. The CDR3 DNA is TGCGCCAGCAGTGACGGACTAGCGGGAGGGCCTAGGACCTACAATGAGCAGTTCTTC.

CDR3: CASSERAGGLTEAFF. The CDR3 DNA reads as TGTGCCAGCAGTGAAAGGGCAGGGGGCTTGACTGAAGCTTTCTTT. This chain joins TRBV2 and TRBJ1-1, with 8 bases that match TRBD1. The CDR3 is made up of 15 amino acids. V dropped 2 bases and J dropped 5; count of bases not matched to a gene: 7. Germline V gene sequence: CDR1 SNHLY, CDR2 FYNNEI.

J is TRBJ2-7 and V is TRBV7-8; no reliable D call. Trimming removed 6 bases from V and 2 bases from J, with 11 bases in between. This CDR3 has 13 residues. Germline loops: CDR1 SGHVS, CDR2 FQNEAQ. CDR3 DNA sequence: TGTGCCAGCAGTCAGGATTTAGCCTACGAGCAGTACTTC. Its translation: CASSQDLAYEQYF.

This clone was counted only a few times. V is TRBV4-1 and J is TRBJ2-7; D not certain. CDR1 and CDR2 (germline): MGHRA, YSYEKL. This CDR3 has 16 residues. The V and J ends lost 1 base and 3 bases respectively, with 16 bases between them. As DNA, the CDR3 is TGCGCCAGCAGCCAAGTCTTGGTCCGATCTCGCTACGAGCAGTACTTC. It encodes CASSQVLVRSRYEQYF.

This clone was picked up a small number of times. The chain employs TRBV7-3 and TRBJ2-3; D is uncertain. In germline, CDR1 is SGHTA, CDR2 FQGTGA. The V and J ends lost 0 bases and 3 bases respectively, with 7 bases between them. The CDR3 has 14 residues. The CDR3 here is CASSLTATTDTQYF. The CDR3 DNA reads as TGTGCCAGCAGCTTAACTGCAACTACAGATACGCAGTATTTT.

The J gene is TRBJ1-1, the V gene TRBV27; possible D gene TRBD1, 5 bases. The V gene lost 4 bases and the J gene lost 1 base, with 13 bases spanning the gap. The CDR3 is 15 amino acids. Germline CDR1 MNHEY, CDR2 SMNVEV (reference sequence). The CDR3 region has the DNA TGTGCCAGCAGTTACTACGCGGACACGAACACTGAAGCTTTCTTT. Translated, it gives CASSYYADTNTEAFF.

This clone appeared a few times. DNA of the CDR3: TGTGCCAGCAGTTACGGGCCCGTATTGGAGCAGTACTTC. It codes for CASSYGPVLEQYF. The V and J genes are TRBV6-6 and TRBJ2-7; the D is unclear. The germline gives CDR1 MNHNY, CDR2 SVGAGI (reference sequence). V was shortened by 2 bases and J by 7 bases, with 12 bases between the two germline ends. This CDR3 contains 13 residues.

The rearrangement joins TRBV4-3 to TRBJ2-7, with D unclear. The CDR3 runs 14 residues. The germline CDR1 and CDR2 sequences are LGHNA and YSLEER. Trimming removed 0 bases at V and 2 bases at J, with 8 bases between. CDR3 sequence: CASSQDRQTYEQYF. The CDR3 region has the DNA TGCGCCAGCAGCCAAGACCGGCAGACCTACGAGCAGTACTTC.

The chain uses TRBV6-5 and TRBJ2-7; tentative D call: TRBD2 (5 bases). CDR1 is MNHEY, CDR2 SVGAGI, per germline. The CDR3 is 13 residues long. Trimming cost V 3 bases and J 7 bases, with 13 bases left between them. CDR3: CASSYGVEGEQYF. The CDR3 nucleotides are TGTGCCAGCAGTTATGGAGTAGAGGGAGAGCAGTACTTC.

V gene TRBV7-2 combines with J gene TRBJ2-7; tentatively, D is TRBD1 or TRBD2 (5 bases each). The CDR3 sequence is 15 residues long. V lost 6 bases to trimming and J lost 5 bases, with 20 bases between them. Per the germline V gene, CDR1 is SGHTA and CDR2 is FQGNSA. The CDR3 DNA follows: TGTGCCAGCAGTCCCGGGGATGGGGCGAGCGACGAGCAGTACTTC. Translating it yields CASSPGDGASDEQYF.

The rearrangement uses TRBV11-3 and TRBJ2-1; D remains ambiguous. Germline V CDR1 and CDR2: SGHNT, YENEEA. This CDR3 spans 15 amino acids. Trimming removed 0 bases from V and 1 base from J, with 7 bases in between. The CDR3 is CASSLDGSSYNEQFF. The CDR3 coding sequence is TGTGCCAGCAGCTTAGATGGCAGTTCCTACAATGAGCAGTTCTTC.

The gene calls are TRBV21-1 and TRBJ2-5; the table names TRBD2, a call not compared with the DNA. TRBV21-1 is designated a pseudogene. CDR3 length: 10 amino acids. The CDR3 nucleotides read TGTGCCAGCCGTGAGGAGACCCAGTACTTC. As protein: CASREETQYF.

V is TRBV10-2 and J is TRBJ2-7, with 7 bases lining up with TRBD2. Trimming took 5 bases from V and 3 from J; bases not matched to a gene: 16. Germline V CDR1 and CDR2: WSHSY, SAAADI. The CDR3 length is 17 residues. The CDR3 is CASSFDTQMAGDYEQYF. Here the CDR3 DNA reads TGCGCCAGCAGTTTCGACACTCAAATGGCGGGAGACTACGAGCAGTACTTC.

This chain uses TRBV19 with TRBJ2-5; 10 bases agree with TRBD1. The ends lost 6 bases at V and 4 bases at J; junction bases unmatched: 2. CDR3 length: 13 amino acids. Germline CDR1 reads LNHDA; CDR2 reads SQIVND (reference sequence). The CDR3 DNA is TGTGCCAGTAGGACAGGGGGCACAGAGACCCAGTACTTC. As protein: CASRTGGTETQYF.